This T cell receptor (beta chain) was sequenced in a study of T cell responses to AZD1222 COVID-19 vaccine. Here immunoSEQ multiplex PCR was the method, and the copy in TCRdb shows in-frame clones only, minus some. The sample yields 110,000 to 150,000 clones, 90% to 95% seen once. Regarding the study as a whole: Once two AZD1222 doses were given, Spike-specific TCR breadth and depth went up. Only a handful of AZD1222 recipients were seropositive at baseline. Variant regions that are unmutated are reportedly the target of nearly half of spike-specific TCRs. Spike-spanning, vaccine-associated CD4 TCRs were dominant at 160-218 and 743-854.

As to this clone: The target antigen is unknown.

The germline V gene encodes CDR1 SQVTM and CDR2 ANQGSEA. This CDR3 contains 13 residues. V was clipped by 6 bases and J by 2 bases, with 11 bases between them. The TCR originated in an adult in good health. V and J are TRBV29-1 and TRBJ1-5; tentatively, D is TRBD1 (5 bases). Here the sequenced sample was peripheral blood, taken on day 0 of AZD1222 vaccination. CDR3 sequence (DNA): TGCAGCGTCGCTCAAGGGGGCAATCAGCCCCAGCATTTT. It codes for CSVAQGGNQPQHF.